The present T cell receptor (beta chain) was sequenced within a study of T cell changes during pregnancy in multiple sclerosis. The V end was cut by 5 bases, the J end by 3 bases, with 16 bases between. CDR3 length equals 15 residues. Germline-derived CDR1 and CDR2 are SGHTA and FQGTGA. This table comes from immunoSEQ multiplex PCR, and its TCRdb copy is limited to in-frame clones, with some not included. The sample records some 51,000 clones, 94% being singletons. The TCR originated in a female donor with multiple sclerosis, enrolled in a pregnancy study. The V and J genes are TRBV7-3 and TRBJ2-5, with D perhaps TRBD2 (6 bases). The source was CD4+ T cells from peripheral blood mononuclear cells, collected in the first trimester of pregnancy. CDR3 sequence (DNA): TGTGCCAGCAGCAAAGTGGCTGGAGGGGAAGAGACCCAGTACTTC. Translated: CASSKVAGGEETQYF.